The rows below give T cell receptor beta chains drawn from one sample of a study of blood T cells in healthy people across ages. In TCRdb, the 5' RACE reads were re-called with MiXCR into one record per CDR3 protein. This sample has some 1.4 million distinct CDR3 sequences, with around two fifths found just once. The sequenced material came from blood. Source of these receptors: a woman between 18 and 29 years old in good health. The CDR3 runs from the conserved cysteine through the conserved F or W. D genes are given only for firm matches. Clone size is given for some rows only: seen once, a few or many times, or a class if the clone is expanded.

j_call v_call clone_size d_call cdr3_nt cdr3_aa
TRBJ1-6 TRBV4-1 . . TGCGCCAGCAGCCTAGCCACCGGGGGGCCTGATTCGCCCCTCCACTTT CASSLATGGPDSPLHF
TRBJ1-2 TRBV11-2 . . TGTGCCAGCAACCCTTTTTACACCTTC CASNPFYTF
TRBJ2-7 TRBV4-1 . . TGCGCCAGCAGCCAAGTCGGGCCGAGCCAATACGAGCAGTACTTC CASSQVGPSQYEQYF
TRBJ2-7 TRBV6-1 . . TGTGCCAGCAGTCCCGCTGGTGCGACCACCTACGAGCAGTACTTC CASSPAGATTYEQYF
TRBJ1-6 TRBV20-1 . . TGCAGTGCTCCACCTGGGACATTCAATCTCCCTAATTCACCCCTCCACTTT CSAPPGTFNLPNSPLHF
TRBJ1-4 TRBV7-2 . . TGTACCAGCAGCCGTTCTGGCACGGAAAAACTGTTTTTT CTSSRSGTEKLFF
TRBJ2-7 TRBV25-1 few TRBD1 TGTGCCAGCAGTGAATATTTCACGACAGGGAATCACTACGAGCAGTACTTC CASSEYFTTGNHYEQYF
TRBJ2-4 TRBV6-2/TRBV6-3 . . TGTGCCAGCAGAAGCGTGGGCGGTTCCAAAAACATTCAGTACTTC CASRSVGGSKNIQYF
TRBJ2-1 TRBV20-1 . TRBD2 TGCAGTGCTGGGCTAGCGGGGGGGGGTAATGAGCAGTTCTTC CSAGLAGGGNEQFF
TRBJ2-7 TRBV20-1 few . TGCAGTGCTGCGCCGGGACATTCGTACGAGCAGTACTTC CSAAPGHSYEQYF
TRBJ2-7 TRBV12-5 . . TGTGCTAGTGGTTGGGACTCACCCTCCTACGAGCAGTACTTC CASGWDSPSYEQYF
TRBJ2-1 TRBV27 many . TGTGCCAGCAGTCTAGGAGCTCTCAATGAGCAGTTCTTC CASSLGALNEQFF
TRBJ2-3 TRBV6-1 . TRBD1 TGTGCCAGCAGCCCATACTACCAAGGGACAGGCTTCACAGATACGCAGTATTTT CASSPYYQGTGFTDTQYF
TRBJ2-5 TRBV14 . TRBD2 TGTGCCAGCAGGACTAGCGGGGGGCACGAGACCCAGTACTTC CASRTSGGHETQYF
TRBJ2-7 TRBV3-1 . TRBD1 TGTGCCAGCAGCCATGGGGAGCGGGACAGGGCCTACGAGCAGTACTTC CASSHGERDRAYEQYF
TRBJ1-2 TRBV5-1 few . TGCGCCAGCAGCTTGGAACGGACGGTTTATGGCTACACCTTC CASSLERTVYGYTF
TRBJ1-2 TRBV4-1 . . TGCGCCAGCAGCCAACGTACAGGGAATAACACCTTC CASSQRTGNNTF
TRBJ2-1 TRBV9 . . TGTGCCAGCAGCGGGCTCAAACAAGAGACCCAGTTCTTC CASSGLKQETQFF
TRBJ1-2 TRBV6-1 few . TGTGCCAGCAGAACCAGGGACACGTCTAACTATGGCTACACCTTC CASRTRDTSNYGYTF
TRBJ2-5 TRBV29-1 few . TGCAGCGCAGCGGGCTCCCTGGGGGAGACCCAGTACTTC CSAAGSLGETQYF
TRBJ1-6 TRBV12-3/TRBV12-4 few . TGTGCCGGGAGGGCAGGAGATGATTCACCCCTCCACTTT CAGRAGDDSPLHF
TRBJ1-2 TRBV20-1 few . TGCAGTGCTAGAGATCAAGGGGATAGCTATGGCTACACCTTC CSARDQGDSYGYTF
TRBJ2-3 TRBV30 . . TGTGCCTGGAGTAACCAGGACAGTGATACGCAGTATTTT CAWSNQDSDTQYF
TRBJ2-7 TRBV7-7 . . TGTGCCAGCAGCTTATCGCTCGGGACAAACAATGAGCAGTACTTC CASSLSLGTNNEQYF
TRBJ2-1 TRBV7-2 . TRBD2 TGTGCCAGCAGCTTAGGCCTAGCGGGAGGAGCCTACAATGAGCAGTTCTTC CASSLGLAGGAYNEQFF
TRBJ1-2 TRBV6-6 . TRBD1 TGTGCCAGCAGTTACGGGGTACAGGGGGCGAGTGGGGGCTACACCTTC CASSYGVQGASGGYTF
TRBJ2-1 TRBV29-1 many . TGCAGCGTTGTTCCAGCGGGCAGTGAGCAGTTCTTC CSVVPAGSEQFF
TRBJ2-3 TRBV6-6 . . TGTGCCAGCAGTTACTCAGGAGCCGCAAACACAGATACGCAGTATTTT CASSYSGAANTDTQYF
TRBJ2-7 TRBV3-1 . . TGTGCCAGCAGCCAAGGGAGGGGGATTGACTACGAGCAGTACTTC CASSQGRGIDYEQYF
TRBJ2-3 TRBV29-1 . . TGCAGCGTTCGGACAGCTAGCACAGATACGCAGTATTTT CSVRTASTDTQYF
TRBJ1-6 TRBV20-1 few TRBD1 TGCAGTGCTAGCACGGGACAGTTAACGTCACCCCTCCACTTT CSASTGQLTSPLHF
TRBJ1-1 TRBV3-1 . TRBD1 TGTGCCAGCAGCTCCCGGACAGGGAAAACTGAAGCTTTCTTT CASSSRTGKTEAFF
TRBJ2-5 TRBV5-1 . TRBD2 TGCGCCAGCAGCTTGACCAGACTAGCCGAGACCCAGTACTTC CASSLTRLAETQYF
TRBJ2-1 TRBV19 . . TGTGCCAGTAGTATCCCAAGGGTCGACAATGAGCAGTTCTTC CASSIPRVDNEQFF
TRBJ2-7 TRBV27 . . TGTGCCAGCAGTTTAACCAGATCTACCTACGAGCAGTACTTC CASSLTRSTYEQYF
TRBJ1-5 TRBV15 few TRBD1 TGTGCCACCAGCGGAACAGGGGGCCTTAGCAATCAGCCCCAGCATTTT CATSGTGGLSNQPQHF
TRBJ2-7 TRBV28 . . TGTGCCAGCAGTCCGACGTGGCTAGCGAATTTCCACGAGCAGTACTTC CASSPTWLANFHEQYF
TRBJ2-7 TRBV4-1 few . TGCGCCAGCAGCCAAGATCCTAGGACCTCTGAGCAGTACTTC CASSQDPRTSEQYF
TRBJ1-6 TRBV2 . . TGTGCCAGCGGCGACCCGGGGGTCCAGAGCTCCTATAATTCACCCCTCCACTTT CASGDPGVQSSYNSPLHF
TRBJ2-3 TRBV15 . TRBD2 TGTGCCACCAGCCCCGGGGAGGGCGGGAGGACAGATACGCAGTATTTT CATSPGEGGRTDTQYF
TRBJ1-3 TRBV15 . . TGTGCCACCAGCACCCAGGGTCAATCTGGAAACACCATATATTTT CATSTQGQSGNTIYF
TRBJ2-7 TRBV20-1 few . TGCAGTGCTAGAGGAGACAACTACGAGCAGTACTTC CSARGDNYEQYF
TRBJ2-3 TRBV3-1 . . TGTGCCAGCAGCTTGACGGGGACCTACACAGATACGCAGTATTTT CASSLTGTYTDTQYF
TRBJ2-2 TRBV19 . . TGTGCCAGTAGTGCCGCTCGATCCGGACCTCGAACCGGGGAGCTGTTTTTT CASSAARSGPRTGELFF
TRBJ2-3 TRBV13 . . TGTGCCAGCAGCTTAGGCCTTTCCTCCGGGGATGAGACAGATACGCAGTATTTT CASSLGLSSGDETDTQYF
TRBJ2-1 TRBV7-2 . TRBD2 TGTGCCAGCAGCTTAGGGACTAGAAACAATGAGCAGTTCTTC CASSLGTRNNEQFF
TRBJ2-7 TRBV15 . . TGTGCCACCAGCAGAGCGACCGGGGGTGGGGAGCAGTACTTC CATSRATGGGEQYF
TRBJ2-1 TRBV14 once TRBD2 TGTGCCAGCAGCCAAGTGGGGGGGAGGGCCTTTGGTGAGCAGTTCTTC CASSQVGGRAFGEQFF
TRBJ2-5 TRBV7-2 . . TGTGCCAGCAGCTCCGCCCCGACAGAGACCCAGTACTTC CASSSAPTETQYF
TRBJ2-7 TRBV27 few . TGTGCCAGCAGCACCGGGACAATCGACGAGCAGTACTTC CASSTGTIDEQYF
TRBJ1-2 TRBV29-1 few . TGCAGCGTTGAAGGGGGGGACCTAGGCCATGGCTACACCTTC CSVEGGDLGHGYTF
TRBJ1-1 TRBV2 . TRBD1 TGTGCCAGCAGTCGACAGGGGGGTGAAGCTTTCTTT CASSRQGGEAFF
TRBJ2-5 TRBV12-3/TRBV12-4 . . TGTGCCAGCAGCCGCGCCCGTACCCAAGAGACCCAGTACTTC CASSRARTQETQYF